Shown below are 4 T cell receptor beta chains from a single sample sequenced in a study of response to subunit inactivated influenza vaccine. TCRdb re-derived calls from the RT-PCR reads in MiXCR, one entry per CDR3 protein. In the table there are approximately 700,000 distinct CDR3 sequences, 15% to 18% of which are singletons. The specimen comprised PBMCs from blood, sampled roughly 12 days after vaccination. Every receptor here comes from a man between 50 and 59 years old who received an inactivated influenza vaccine.

In this sample, this clonotype turned up a few times. The chain is built from TRBV7-2 and TRBJ2-3; 8 bases match TRBD2. Trimming took 5 bases from V and 4 from J; bases not matched to a gene: 2. The CDR3 is 13 residues long. Germline V gene data show CDR1 as SGHTA and CDR2 as FQGNSA. The DNA of the CDR3 is TGTGCCAGCAGCCGGGGGGGCTCAGATACGCAGTATTTT. Translated, it gives CASSRGGSDTQYF.

This clonotype was observed a few times. This CDR3 reads CASSGTSGRSYNEQFF. In nucleotides, the CDR3 is TGTGCCAGCAGTGGGACTAGCGGGAGGAGCTACAATGAGCAGTTCTTC. The V and J genes are TRBV9 and TRBJ2-1; 15 bases are a match to TRBD2. Per the germline V gene, CDR1 is SGDLS and CDR2 is YYNGEE. CDR3 size: 16 residues. The V segment lost 5 bases and the J segment 3 bases; nucleotides outside the gene matches: 3.

This clonotype was seen a handful of times. V is TRBV27 and J is TRBJ2-7; D uncertain. V was pared by 0 bases and J by 2 bases, with 8 bases between. Germline CDR1 reads MNHEY; CDR2 reads SMNVEV (reference sequence). The CDR3 covers 14 residues. The CDR3 protein is CASSLSGSPYEQYF. The CDR3 nucleotides are TGTGCCAGCAGTTTATCGGGCAGCCCCTACGAGCAGTACTTC.

This clonotype was counted between two and nine times. This sequence joins TRBV3-1 and TRBJ1-5; D possibly corresponds to TRBD1 (6 bases). Germline V gives CDR1 LGHDT, CDR2 YNNKEL (reference sequence). This CDR3 is 14 amino acids long. V lost 4 bases and J 7 bases, leaving 14 bases between the germline ends. The CDR3 reads CASSRVAGEQPQHF. The CDR3 nucleotides are TGTGCCAGCAGCCGGGTGGCAGGGGAACAGCCCCAGCATTTT.